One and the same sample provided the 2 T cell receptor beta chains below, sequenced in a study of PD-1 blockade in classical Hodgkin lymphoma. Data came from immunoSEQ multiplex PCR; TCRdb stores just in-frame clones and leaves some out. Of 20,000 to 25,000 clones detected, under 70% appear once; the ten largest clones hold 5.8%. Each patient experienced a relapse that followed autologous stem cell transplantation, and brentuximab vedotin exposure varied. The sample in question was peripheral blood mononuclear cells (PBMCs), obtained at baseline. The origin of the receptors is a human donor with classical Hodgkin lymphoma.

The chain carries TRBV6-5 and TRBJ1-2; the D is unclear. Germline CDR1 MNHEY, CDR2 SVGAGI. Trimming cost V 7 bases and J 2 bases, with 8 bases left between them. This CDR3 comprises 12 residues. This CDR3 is CASTVGNYGYTF. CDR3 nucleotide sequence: TGTGCCAGCACCGTGGGAAACTATGGCTACACCTTC.

Here the CDR3 DNA reads TGTGCCACCAGCAGAGATGCACAGGGGGACGAGCAGTACTTC. Amino acids: CATSRDAQGDEQYF. This chain joins TRBV15 and TRBJ2-7, with 8 bases fitting TRBD1. This CDR3 comprises 14 residues. After removal of 0 bases from V and 5 bases from J, the junction contained 3 bases not matched to a gene. Per germline, CDR1 LNHNV and CDR2 YYDKDF (reference sequence).